This record covers a single TCR beta chain. In its sample, this clonotype was seen a few times. What antigen it recognizes has not been identified. There are no base qualities to consult, and no much larger clone falls within one base. The TCR beta CDR3 regions were amplified from the RNA transcripts. A first-round RT-PCR of the TCR CDR3 used the HTBI primer set with the Qiagen OneStep RT-PCR kit. Libraries were constructed in a second round of multiplex PCR, after which size selection and purification were performed. The libraries were sequenced on an Illumina HiSeq2000 using paired-end 100 bp reads. Regarding the original processing steps: SOAPnuke was used to process the raw data, throwing out any read that contained adapters or uncalled bases, had a mean Phred below 15, or lacked an exact constant-primer or identifier match. COPE v1.2.5 was used to merge high-quality paired reads, and clonotypes were defined as unique nucleotide sequences. MiTCR v1.1 was used to align the clonotypes against IMGT TRBV, TRBD and TRBJ reference segments. Only V-J combinations with frequency above 0.0001, covering about 99% of repertoires, were analysed. A TCS score was defined as the ratio of F50 (clonal expansion) to E x V (chaos), with BLOSUM62-based TCRdist applied between CDR3 peptides within each V-J. Welch's t-statistics and random forest reduced several hundred V-J features to 10 to 15, which were used in a naive Bayes classifier (R e1071). TCRdb's own reprocessing of the public reads used fastp at Q25 and MiXCR and kept productive beta chains. Here each entry gathers all rows of one CDR3 protein and keeps the most common genes and DNA. It is TCRdb's table, rather than the study itself, that gives the V and J calls and clone size. This sample gives fewer than 750,000 distinct CDR3 sequences in total; roughly 15% of them show up just once. The biggest ten clones account for approximately 12% of the sample.

In the ophthalmopathy patients, disease was moderately to severely active, with a Clinical Activity Score of 3 or more, a NOSPECS grade of 4 or more, and a duration of less than 3 months. The study excluded patients with uncontrolled infections, other autoimmune diseases, pregnancy or lactation. Diagnoses were established on the basis of clinical symptoms, serum thyroxine and TRAb, thyroid ultrasound, and orbital computed tomography. Ficoll-Paque density gradient centrifugation was used to isolate PBMCs from 9.5 to 10 ml of fresh peripheral blood. Trizol reagent was used to extract total RNA, and RNA quality was then checked on an Agilent 2100 Bioanalyzer. CDR1 and CDR2, looked up from the germline V gene (reference sequence), are LNHNV and YYDKDF. V is shortened by 2 bases, J by 3 bases, and the region joining them spans 15 bases. Taken from cysteine to phenylalanine, the CDR3 has 16 residues. Only CDR3 DNA is held: 48 bases, read in frame from base 1.

The record originates from a study of T cells in Graves' hyperthyroidism and ophthalmopathy (dated by TCRdb to between 2019 and 2020). The study in broad terms: Peripheral blood was collected at initial diagnosis, before any treatment. Whether ophthalmopathy could be predicted prospectively was tested in an independent validation cohort made up of roughly 19 hyperthyroidism patients plus 17 patients who later progressed to ophthalmopathy. TCR V-J signatures able to tell the groups apart were searched for in a discovery cohort of 90 to 100 patients, of whom more than 40 had Graves' ophthalmopathy and roughly 59 had stable Graves' hyperthyroidism. Once sampling was done, hyperthyroidism patients were given methimazole at a starting dose of 30 mg daily, whereas ophthalmopathy patients were given high-dose intravenous methylprednisolone. In addition, the study compared T-cell repertoires in thyroid tissue and in blood from about 6 Graves' hyperthyroidism patients. According to the paper, TCR Vbeta CDR3 sequencing was carried out on 135 peripheral blood samples, which came from 40 to 45 ophthalmopathy, fewer than 80 hyperthyroidism and around 17 progressor patients. The 85 to 100 discovery patients were randomly split 7:3 into training and test sets. Findings and caveats that apply to the study as a whole: Most expanded thyroid clonotypes (frequency above 0.001) were also detected in blood, suggesting blood repertoires may reflect thyroid immune responses. No statistical method was used to fix the sample size in advance, and group allocation was not hidden from the investigators. Ophthalmopathy was separated from stable hyperthyroidism by a 13 V-J signature model, with approximately 89% sensitivity and approximately 81% specificity obtained in cross-validation and 80%/75% obtained in testing. In validation, progression to ophthalmopathy was predicted by the model with nearly 71% sensitivity and 72% to 85% specificity, a median of roughly 6.4 months before onset.

The sequence joins TRBV15 to TRBJ2-3, with a weak D call of TRBD1 (6 bases match). The sequence was obtained from a woman in her forties or fifties with Graves' ophthalmopathy. The sample consisted of blood. The bases are TGTGCCACCAGCAGACCGATACAGGGAAGGACAGATACGCAGTATTTT. It translates to CATSRPIQGRTDTQYF.